This TCR beta chain stems from a study of T cells expressing NK-cell markers. As regards this clonotype: Its matching antigen is unknown.

In germline, CDR1 is SEHNR, CDR2 FQNEAQ (reference sequence). This CDR3 has 17 amino acids. From the 5' RACE reads, TCRdb lists one entry per CDR3 protein and no DNA. The sample's table shows 150,000 or so distinct CDR3 sequences. Study-wide results and caveats: These same clonotypes (in several donors) also led the CD3+CD56-NKG2C+ fraction. Dominant NKG2C+ clonotypes accounted for about 1.0-8% of CD8+ T cells in about six donors.

The V call is TRBV7-9, the J call TRBJ1-1; TCRdb's D call of TRBD1 is untestable without DNA. The sample was blood T cells: a sorted CD56 or NKG2C T cell subset, CD4+ or CD8+ T cells, or bulk PBMC T cells (not recorded which). The origin of this receptor is a woman between 18 and 69 years old in good health. The CDR3 sequence: CASSLALKTGRNTEAFF.